This TCR beta chain was captured in a study of T cell responses to AZD1222 COVID-19 vaccine. General study results and limits: Just a handful of people given AZD1222 tested seropositive at baseline. Clonal diversity was possibly underestimated, and white British individuals and females predominated among donors.

Some clones are missing from TCRdb's copy, which holds only in-frame ones; the method was immunoSEQ multiplex PCR. The sample has some 150,000 clones; approximately 86% are singletons. Germline V gives CDR1 GTSNPN, CDR2 SVGIG (reference sequence). The CDR3 consists of 14 residues. V lost 1 base, J lost 4 bases, and 14 bases lay in between. Regarding this clone: Its antigen is still unknown.

This material consisted of peripheral blood, taken on day 0 of AZD1222 vaccination. The J gene is TRBJ2-7, the V gene TRBV30; D is perhaps TRBD2 (7 bases). This receptor was taken from an adult in good health. The CDR3 here is CAWSAGGGGYEQYF. The CDR3 bases are TGTGCCTGGAGTGCCGGAGGGGGAGGGTACGAGCAGTACTTC.